This T cell receptor (beta chain) stems from a study of cytomegalovirus exposure and HLA in healthy donors. For the study at large: An early data release held 75 million to 100 million unique TCRs from HLA-typed donors.

Study-level findings and limits: In a later analysis, TCR beta V- and J-gene trimming was associated with a missense DCLRE1C variant. A few of the chains that were CMV-associated were confirmed in vitro to be specific for CMV antigens.

As for this clone: What it binds is unknown.

The CDR3 totals 14 residues. Germline values: CDR1 SGHRS, CDR2 YFSETQ. V lost 0 bases and J lost 0, with 7 bases in between. Use of 60 Vbeta and 13 Jbeta primers characterized the PCR. Under the authors' procedure: An analysis that came later counted 77 million or so unique TCR beta chains, around 10 million shared. Produced via immunoSEQ multiplex PCR; TCRdb's table is partial and in-frame only. V and J calls plus clone size are reproduced from that table; the DNA served to infer D and trimming. The table records some 150,000 clones, 60% to 85% of them present only once. The sequence derives from a middle-aged woman in good health and CMV-seronegative. Specimen: PBMCs. The chain couples TRBV5-1 to TRBJ2-7; D is possibly TRBD1 (5 bases). The CDR3 DNA is TGCGCCAGCAGCTTGGGTAGGGGCTCCTACGAGCAGTACTTC. This encodes CASSLGRGSYEQYF.